This record covers a single T cell receptor (beta chain). What it recognizes is unknown. Semi-nested PCR with Nested Universal Primer A followed constant-region reverse priming of full-length variable regions. TCRdb re-called the 5' RACE reads through MiXCR, storing one row per CDR3 protein. The sample lists tens of thousands of distinct CDR3 sequences, 26% occurring once. The CDR3 sequence is 13 residues long. CDR1 SQVTM and CDR2 ANQGSEA come from the germline V gene. V dropped 4 bases and J dropped 12 bases, with 19 bases sitting between them. Naive CD4+ cells had CD25+ Tregs removed. The study's findings and limits: Greatest tumor Treg TCR overlap was with tumor naive CD4+ cells.

This clonotype was obtained from a female donor with breast cancer. The sample taken for sequencing was naive CD4+ T cells sorted from a lymph node. Noted subset: naive CD4+ T cells, CD4+CD45RA+CD25-. The chain combines TRBV29-1 with TRBJ2-1; D unresolved. CDR3 residues: CSVVVLPPGGQFF. CDR3 DNA: TGCAGCGTTGTAGTATTGCCCCCAGGTGGGCAGTTCTTC.